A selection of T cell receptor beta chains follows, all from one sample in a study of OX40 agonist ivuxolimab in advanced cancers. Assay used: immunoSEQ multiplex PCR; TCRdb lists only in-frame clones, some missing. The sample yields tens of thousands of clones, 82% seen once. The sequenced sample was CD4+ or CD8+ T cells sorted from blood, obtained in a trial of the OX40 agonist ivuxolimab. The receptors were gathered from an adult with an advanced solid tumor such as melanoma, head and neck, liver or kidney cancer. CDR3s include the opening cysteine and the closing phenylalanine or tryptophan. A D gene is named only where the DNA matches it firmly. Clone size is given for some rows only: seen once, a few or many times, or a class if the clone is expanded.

DNA: TGTGCCAGCAGTTCCACAGGGGTTCTCGCGGATGAGCAGTTCTTC
CDR3: CASSSTGVLADEQFF
D: TRBD1
size: NA
V: TRBV6-5
J: TRBJ2-1

DNA: TGTGCCAGCAGTTACTTGAGGGGAGACACTGAAGCTTTCTTT
CDR3: CASSYLRGDTEAFF
D: NA
size: few
V: TRBV27
J: TRBJ1-1

DNA: TGTGCCAGCAGCTTAGAATCTAATCAGCCCCAGCATTTT
CDR3: CASSLESNQPQHF
D: NA
size: NA
V: TRBV11-2
J: TRBJ1-5

DNA: TGCGCCAGCAGCCAAAGGGGCCTAGCGGGAGTAGGAGAGACCCAGTACTTC
CDR3: CASSQRGLAGVGETQYF
D: TRBD2
size: NA
V: TRBV4-1
J: TRBJ2-5

DNA: TGTGCCAGCAGGGCTCCCCCCTCCTACGAGCAGTACTTC
CDR3: CASRAPPSYEQYF
D: NA
size: NA
V: TRBV6-5
J: TRBJ2-7

DNA: TGTGCCAGCAAAAGGGTTGGCATGAACACTGAAGCTTTCTTT
CDR3: CASKRVGMNTEAFF
D: NA
size: NA
V: TRBV11-2
J: TRBJ1-1

DNA: TGTGCCAGCAGCTTGGGACTAGCGGGAAGGACCTCCTACAATGAGCAGTTCTTC
CDR3: CASSLGLAGRTSYNEQFF
D: TRBD2
size: NA
V: TRBV7-9
J: TRBJ2-1

DNA: TGTGCCAGCAGCCCCGACAGGAATTCACCCCTCCACTTT
CDR3: CASSPDRNSPLHF
D: NA
size: NA
V: TRBV7-3
J: TRBJ1-6

DNA: TGTGCCAGCAGCGTAGAGACAGCACTCTATGGCTACACCTTC
CDR3: CASSVETALYGYTF
D: NA
size: NA
V: TRBV9
J: TRBJ1-2

DNA: TGTGCCAGCAGTTTATCGTGGGGGAGTAACTCTGGAAACACCATATATTTT
CDR3: CASSLSWGSNSGNTIYF
D: NA
size: NA
V: TRBV27
J: TRBJ1-3

DNA: TGTGCCAGCAGGACAGGGGGATCTGGCTACACCTTC
CDR3: CASRTGGSGYTF
D: TRBD1
size: NA
V: TRBV6-5
J: TRBJ1-2

DNA: TGTGCCAGCAGCTTAAGAGGGGGATCCACAGATACGCAGTATTTT
CDR3: CASSLRGGSTDTQYF
D: NA
size: NA
V: TRBV7-6
J: TRBJ2-3

DNA: TGTGCCAGTAGTATCCGGCCGGACTTCTATGGCTACACCTTC
CDR3: CASSIRPDFYGYTF
D: NA
size: once
V: TRBV19
J: TRBJ1-2

DNA: TGTGCCAGTGACTTCGGCAATCAGCCCCAGCATTTT
CDR3: CASDFGNQPQHF
D: NA
size: NA
V: TRBV19
J: TRBJ1-5

DNA: TGTGCCAGCAGTGGACAGGGTTGGACTGAAGCTTTCTTT
CDR3: CASSGQGWTEAFF
D: TRBD1
size: NA
V: TRBV2
J: TRBJ1-1

DNA: TGTGCCAGCAGCCAATATCCCGGGACTATATCCTACGAGCAGTACTTC
CDR3: CASSQYPGTISYEQYF
D: TRBD2
size: NA
V: TRBV9
J: TRBJ2-7

DNA: TGCGCCAGCAGCCCCGCCAGCAGGTCGAACACTGAAGCTTTCTTT
CDR3: CASSPASRSNTEAFF
D: NA
size: NA
V: TRBV5-1
J: TRBJ1-1

DNA: TGTGCCACCAGCGGCCCCTATCAGCCCCAGCATTTT
CDR3: CATSGPYQPQHF
D: NA
size: NA
V: TRBV15
J: TRBJ1-5

DNA: TGTGCCTGGAGCCCCCTCCGATCCGGCTACACCTTC
CDR3: CAWSPLRSGYTF
D: NA
size: NA
V: TRBV30
J: TRBJ1-2

DNA: TGTGCCAGCAGTTGGGGCGGAGGGGAAAGCTACGAGCAGTACTTC
CDR3: CASSWGGGESYEQYF
D: NA
size: NA
V: TRBV2
J: TRBJ2-7

DNA: TGTGCCAGCAGCGTTGACCCTTCCTGGGGCTACACCTTC
CDR3: CASSVDPSWGYTF
D: NA
size: NA
V: TRBV5-8
J: TRBJ1-2

DNA: TGTGCCAGCAGTGAGGAGACCCAGTACTTC
CDR3: CASSEETQYF
D: NA
size: NA
V: TRBV2
J: TRBJ2-5

DNA: TGTGCCAGCAGCCCACCCGGGACAGGGTACGGCTACACCTTC
CDR3: CASSPPGTGYGYTF
D: TRBD1
size: NA
V: TRBV5-4
J: TRBJ1-2

DNA: TGTGCCATCAAGATGTCCGGGACGAACACTGAAGCTTTCTTT
CDR3: CAIKMSGTNTEAFF
D: NA
size: NA
V: TRBV10-3
J: TRBJ1-1

DNA: TGCAGCGTCCAAGGGGTCGGGGGGGCTGGTGGCAATCAGCCCCAGCATTTT
CDR3: CSVQGVGGAGGNQPQHF
D: NA
size: NA
V: TRBV29-1
J: TRBJ1-5